This T cell receptor (beta chain) stems from a study of CDR3 diversity in severe acne. This CDR3 is 16 amino acids long. CDR1 and CDR2 (germline): SGHVS, FQNEAQ. TCRdb used MiXCR to reprocess the PCR reads, holding one entry per CDR3 protein. The sample consists of 79,000 or so distinct CDR3 sequences, about half of them appearing once. This clonotype counts as medium-sized. A read error may account for a junction end that differs from germline. Sequences were obtained from blood. This chain links TRBV7-8 with TRBJ2-5; 14 bases fit TRBD2. The TCR originated in a male donor with severe acne vulgaris. The CDR3 DNA follows: TGTGCCAGCAGCCCAGGGACTAGCGGGAGTCCCGGTTCATGGGACTTC. It yields the protein CASSPGTSGSPGSWDF.